One sample yielded the 20 T cell receptor beta chains listed below, sequenced in a study of T cells in Graves' hyperthyroidism and ophthalmopathy. Template material for amplifying TCR beta CDR3 regions consisted of RNA transcripts. HTBI primers were the set used in a first-round RT-PCR of the TCR CDR3. TCRdb fed the multiplex PCR reads into MiXCR, producing one record per CDR3 protein. The sample consists of roughly 400,000 distinct CDR3 sequences, roughly 25% of them appearing once. Sequencing was done on a sample of blood. Receptors were obtained from a man aged 50 to 59 with Graves' hyperthyroidism.

This rearrangement joins TRBV5-1 to TRBJ2-3, with 12 bases fitting TRBD2. Germline lookup yields CDR1 SGHRS and CDR2 YFSETQ. V gave up 4 bases and J gave up 4 bases; unmatched junction bases: 4. The CDR3 consists of 15 residues. The CDR3 sequence: CASSHTSGRPDTQYF. The CDR3 region has the DNA TGCGCCAGCAGCCATACTAGCGGGAGGCCAGATACGCAGTATTTT.

This clonotype was counted many times. The chain combines TRBV3-1 with TRBJ1-1; weak D call: TRBD1 (5 bases). The germline V gene encodes CDR1 LGHDT and CDR2 YNNKEL (reference sequence). V was pared by 3 bases and J by 3 bases, with 8 bases between. The CDR3 is 13 amino acids. CDR3: CASSHLTDTEAFF. The CDR3 DNA follows: TGTGCCAGCAGCCACCTGACAGACACTGAAGCTTTCTTT.

V and J are TRBV20-1 and TRBJ1-4; D not certain. Germline CDR1 reads DFQATT; CDR2 reads SNEGSKA (reference sequence). Trimming shortened V by 3 bases and J by 6 bases, and 5 bases separated the two germline ends. The CDR3 runs to 11 residues. The DNA for the CDR3 is TGCAGTGCTAGTCGTTATGAAAAACTGTTTTTT. This encodes CSASRYEKLFF.

This clonotype was seen repeatedly, ten times or more. The chain uses TRBV3-1 and TRBJ2-1; 9 nucleotides align to TRBD2. J gave up 13 bases and V 1 base, and 5 bases lay outside the gene matches. Germline V gene sequence: CDR1 LGHDT, CDR2 YNNKEL (reference sequence). The length of the CDR3 is 13 residues. In DNA form, the CDR3 reads TGTGCCAGCAGCCAAGCGCGGGAGGGACCCCAGTTCTTC. This codes for CASSQAREGPQFF.

A few counts support this clonotype. The chain has TRBV19 and TRBJ2-4; 7 bases align to TRBD2. V shed 3 bases and J 8 bases; nucleotides not matched to a gene: 7. The CDR3 contains 14 residues. Per the germline V gene, CDR1 is LNHDA and CDR2 is SQIVND (reference sequence). Here the CDR3 reads CASSIVGEGYIQYF. The CDR3 DNA follows: TGTGCCAGTAGTATCGTAGGGGAGGGGTACATTCAGTACTTC.

This clonotype was seen repeatedly, ten times or more. The chain employs TRBV28 and TRBJ2-1; 7 nucleotides agree with TRBD1. Germline CDR1 MDHEN, CDR2 SYDVKM. The J segment lost 8 bases and the V segment lost 6 bases, leaving 7 bases of the junction unmatched. The CDR3 runs to 13 residues. The CDR3 region has the DNA TGTGCCAGCAGCCCGGGACAGAAGGATGAGCAGTTCTTC. Protein product: CASSPGQKDEQFF. Based on the CDR3 plus reference TRBV28 and TRBJ2-1, the full variable domain is DVKVTQSSRYLVKRTGEKVFLECVQDMDHENMFWYRQDPGLGLRLIYFSYDVKMKEKGDIPEGYSVSREKKERFSLILESASTNQTSMYLCASSPGQKDEQFFGPGTRLTVL.

The chain joins TRBV11-3 to TRBJ2-2, with 9 nucleotides matching TRBD2. J lost 6 bases, V lost 2 bases, and 4 bases had no gene match. Per the germline V gene, CDR1 is SGHNT and CDR2 is YENEEA. There are 15 residues in the CDR3. The CDR3 nucleotides are TGTGCCAGCAGCTTAATAGCGGGAGCCCCCGGGGAGCTGTTTTTT. Translated: CASSLIAGAPGELFF.

The chain has TRBV7-9 and TRBJ2-1, with D perhaps matching TRBD1 or TRBD2 (5 bases each). V was shortened by 5 bases and J by 7 bases, with 18 bases between the two germline ends. CDR1 is SEHNR and CDR2 is FQNEAQ in the germline V gene (reference sequence). The CDR3 is 15 amino acids. This CDR3 is CASSPLLRGSNEQFF. Here the CDR3 DNA reads TGTGCCAGCAGCCCTCTCTTGAGGGGCTCGAATGAGCAGTTCTTC.

The rearrangement uses TRBV27 and TRBJ2-5; TRBD1 matches at 7 bases. This CDR3 comprises 17 residues. The junction had 14 bases not matched to a gene; V was cut back by 6 bases and J by 1 base. Per germline, CDR1 MNHEY and CDR2 SMNVEV (reference sequence). CDR3 protein: CASSTLNSGTAQETQYF. The CDR3 bases are TGTGCCAGCAGCACTCTAAACTCCGGGACAGCCCAAGAGACCCAGTACTTC.

The chain recombines TRBV7-2 with TRBJ2-2, with D uncertain. V lost 2 bases and J 0 bases, leaving 13 bases between the germline ends. CDR1 is SGHTA and CDR2 is FQGNSA in the germline V gene. This CDR3 spans 17 amino acids. The CDR3 region has the DNA TGTGCCAGCAGCTTACCACTTGGCTCGGCGAACACCGGGGAGCTGTTTTTT. Translating it yields CASSLPLGSANTGELFF.

This clonotype was detected a few times. This chain connects TRBV11-2 to TRBJ1-6; 9 positions match TRBD1. The germline CDR1 and CDR2 sequences are SGHAT and FQNNGV. The CDR3 spans 15 residues. V lost 5 bases to trimming and J lost 10 bases; unmatched junction nucleotides: 9. The CDR3 spells CASSPGTGKYSPLHF. The CDR3 bases are TGTGCCAGCAGCCCCGGGACAGGGAAGTACTCACCCCTCCACTTT.

There are many counts of this clonotype. J is TRBJ2-5 and V is TRBV11-2; no firm D call. The CDR3 extends over 15 amino acids. Germline V lookup: CDR1 SGHAT, CDR2 FQNNGV. V was cut by 3 bases and J by 2 bases, with 13 bases left in between. The CDR3 sequence: CASSFSPSSQETQYF. The CDR3 region has the DNA TGTGCCAGCAGCTTTTCCCCCAGTAGTCAAGAGACCCAGTACTTC.

In this sample, this clonotype turned up many times. The chain has TRBV6-1 and TRBJ2-7; D may be TRBD1 (6 bases). The CDR3 has 12 amino acids. Germline values: CDR1 MNHNS, CDR2 SASEGT. V lost 7 bases, J lost 6 bases, and 13 bases lay in between. The CDR3 DNA follows: TGTGCCAGCACCGGGACACCGGGCGAGCAGTACTTC. Encoded protein: CASTGTPGEQYF.

The chain employs TRBV7-2 and TRBJ2-4; D is unclear. Germline V gene lookup returns CDR1 SGHTA and CDR2 FQGNSA. The V gene lost 0 bases and the J gene lost 11 bases, with 17 bases spanning the gap. This CDR3 has 15 residues. The CDR3 region is CASSLAASKWIVQYF. The CDR3, as DNA: TGTGCCAGCAGCTTAGCGGCGTCTAAGTGGATCGTTCAGTACTTC.

The J gene is TRBJ2-7, the V gene TRBV7-2, with TRBD2 matching 10 bases. CDR1 and CDR2 (germline): SGHTA, FQGNSA. The CDR3 has 15 amino acids. Unmatched junction bases numbered 8, after V lost 4 bases and J lost 5 bases. CDR3 protein: CASSSGLADFDEQYF. The CDR3 DNA reads as TGTGCCAGCAGCTCCGGACTAGCGGATTTTGACGAGCAGTACTTC.

The table lists this clonotype with a few counts. This chain joins TRBV7-2 and TRBJ2-7, with 13 bases matching TRBD2. CDR1 and CDR2 from the germline V gene are SGHTA and FQGNSA. This CDR3 is built from 18 residues. Unmatched junction bases numbered 14, after V lost 5 bases and J lost 4 bases. CDR3 nucleotides: TGTGCCAGCAGCAAACGTGGACTAGCGGGAGCAGGTTGGTACGAGCAGTACTTC. It translates to CASSKRGLAGAGWYEQYF. The whole variable domain, filled in from reference TRBV7-2 and TRBJ2-7, reads GAGVSQSPSNKVTEKGKDVELRCDPISGHTALYWYRQSLGQGLEFLIYFQGNSAPDKSGLPSDRFSAERTGGSVSTLTIQRTQQEDSAVYLCASSKRGLAGAGWYEQYFGPGTRLTVT.

Here the CDR3 reads CAWRPASSTDTQYF. As DNA, the CDR3 is TGTGCCTGGAGACCCGCGTCTAGCACAGATACGCAGTATTTT. V and J are TRBV30 and TRBJ2-3; D gene uncertain. Trimming stripped 3 bases from V and 0 bases from J, with 10 bases between. There are 14 residues in the CDR3. CDR1 and CDR2 from the germline V gene are GTSNPN and SVGIG (reference sequence).

The chain carries TRBV28 and TRBJ1-5; D ambiguous. CDR1 and CDR2 (germline): MDHEN, SYDVKM. Trimming shortened V by 10 bases and J by 11 bases, and 9 bases separated the two germline ends. The CDR3 has 9 residues. The CDR3, as DNA: TGTGCCACCGGGCCTTCCCAGCATTTT. Residues: CATGPSQHF.

This clonotype came up many times. V gene TRBV7-3 combines with J gene TRBJ2-7, with 11 positions matching TRBD2. CDR3 size: 17 residues. V trimming: 2 bases; J trimming: 3 bases; junction bases outside the gene matches: 9. In germline, CDR1 is SGHTA, CDR2 FQGTGA. The CDR3 reads CASSLGPRGTSGYEQYF. The CDR3 DNA reads TGTGCCAGCAGCTTAGGTCCCCGGGGGACTAGCGGCTACGAGCAGTACTTC.

This clonotype was found a few times. The chain recombines TRBV20-1 with TRBJ2-7, with D possibly being TRBD1 (6 bases). Germline assignment: CDR1 DFQATT and CDR2 SNEGSKA (reference sequence). The CDR3 is 14 residues long. The V gene lost 3 bases and the J gene lost 3 bases, with 15 bases spanning the gap. The CDR3 sequence is CSARESRGDYEQYF. As DNA, the CDR3 is TGCAGTGCTAGGGAAAGCAGGGGTGACTACGAGCAGTACTTC.